These T cell receptor beta chains were read from a single sample in a study of blood T cell repertoires in COVID-19. Sequencing was performed with immunoSEQ multiplex PCR; in TCRdb, only in-frame clones are kept and a portion is missing. The table shows around 260,000 clones, with around 88% occurring only once. Sequencing was done on a sample of peripheral blood. These receptors originate from a man younger than 45 with acute or convalescent COVID-19. The CDR3 runs from the conserved cysteine through the conserved F or W. A D gene is named only where the DNA matches it firmly. Clone size is shown for a subset of rows, as once, few, many or a class of expanded clone.

>NA|TRBV28|TRBJ2-3|NA
TGTGCCAGCAGTTCTCCCTCGACAGGCACAGATACGCAGTATTTT
CASSSPSTGTDTQYF
>TRBD1|TRBV5-6|TRBJ1-5|NA
TGTGCCAGCAGCTTTCGTCCGACAGGGACGGGCCAGCCCCAGCATTTT
CASSFRPTGTGQPQHF
>TRBD1|TRBV7-6|TRBJ2-1|NA
TGTGCCAGCAGCTTAGTCCAGGGGGCAATTGGTGGTGAGCAGTTCTTC
CASSLVQGAIGGEQFF
>NA|TRBV7-9|TRBJ1-1|once
TGTGCCAGCAGGACGCAAAGGACATTCCGGGAGGACACTGAAGCTTTCTTT
CASRTQRTFREDTEAFF
>NA|TRBV12-3/TRBV12-4|TRBJ1-2|few
TGTGCCAGCAGCCCATCAGGGGACTATGGCTACACCTTC
CASSPSGDYGYTF
>NA|TRBV3-1/TRBV3-2|TRBJ2-5|NA
TGTGCCAGCGCTCCTTCTAGCGTCCAAGAGACCCAGTACTTC
CASAPSSVQETQYF
>TRBD1|TRBV15|TRBJ1-2|NA
TGTGCCACCAGCAGAGATCCCCAGGGGGTAGGCTACACCTTC
CATSRDPQGVGYTF
>TRBD2|TRBV11-2|TRBJ2-2|few
TGTGCCAGCAGCTGGCCCTCGGGGGGCGGGGAGCTGTTTTTT
CASSWPSGGGELFF
>TRBD1|TRBV27|TRBJ2-3|NA
TGTGCCAGCAGTTACCAGGGGGTGGGGGATACGCAGTATTTT
CASSYQGVGDTQYF
>NA|TRBV5-5|TRBJ2-5|NA
TGTGCCAGCAGCTTACGGGAACGTCAAGAGACCCAGTACTTC
CASSLRERQETQYF
>NA|TRBV5-4|TRBJ2-5|NA
TGTGCCAGCAGCTTGCGGTCCGAGCAAGAGACCCAGTACTTC
CASSLRSEQETQYF
>TRBD1|TRBV6-4|TRBJ1-2|NA
TGTGCCAGCAGAGCCGGGACAGGGCATGGCTACACCTTC
CASRAGTGHGYTF
>NA|TRBV6-5|TRBJ1-5|NA
TGTGCCAGCACTAAGGGGGGGGGCAATCAGCCCCAGCATTTT
CASTKGGGNQPQHF
>NA|TRBV19|TRBJ1-6|NA
TGTGCCAGTAGCTACAGCTCCTATAATTCACCCCTCCACTTT
CASSYSSYNSPLHF
>TRBD2|TRBV7-3|TRBJ2-3|NA
TGTGCCAGCAGGCAGCGGGAGGGCACAGATACGCAGTATTTT
CASRQREGTDTQYF
>NA|TRBV30|TRBJ1-5|NA
TGTGCCTGGAGTCCCAAACACTCAGGGGCGGGTGGCAATCAGCCCCAGCATTTT
CAWSPKHSGAGGNQPQHF
>NA|TRBV5-1|TRBJ1-1|NA
TGCGCCAGCAGCTTGCCCGACATTGAAGCTTTCTTT
CASSLPDIEAFF
>NA|TRBV5-4|TRBJ2-1|NA
TGTGCCAGCAGCGCATCGAGCCGTTACAATGAGCAGTTCTTC
CASSASSRYNEQFF
>TRBD2|TRBV5-1|TRBJ2-1|NA
TGCGCCAGCAGCTTGGATCTATGGACTAGCAGCCCCCGAAGCAATGAGCAGTTCTTC
CASSLDLWTSSPRSNEQFF
>TRBD2|TRBV10-3|TRBJ2-5|NA
TGTGCCATCAGGCCACCGGGGGGGACCCAGTACTTC
CAIRPPGGTQYF
>NA|TRBV27|TRBJ1-1|NA
TGTGCCAGCAGCGATCAGGGGTGGGCGTCTGAAGCTTTCTTT
CASSDQGWASEAFF
>NA|TRBV7-3|TRBJ2-7|NA
TGTGCCAGCAGGGAAGGAGGGCCCGGAACCTACGAGCAGTACTTC
CASREGGPGTYEQYF
>TRBD2|TRBV7-9|TRBJ2-7|NA
TGTGCCAGCAGCCTCGGGAGGGAGCAGTACTTC
CASSLGREQYF
>NA|TRBV11-2|TRBJ2-5|NA
TGTGCCAGCAGCCCTTATCTCTCCCAAGAGACCCAGTACTTC
CASSPYLSQETQYF
>NA|TRBV29-1|TRBJ1-2|NA
TGCAGCGTTGTGGGGGGAGCTGGCTACACCTTC
CSVVGGAGYTF
>NA|TRBV6-5|TRBJ1-5|NA
TGTGCCAGCAGTTACGGGTCGGGTCAGCCCCAGCATTTT
CASSYGSGQPQHF
>TRBD1|TRBV19|TRBJ1-5|NA
TGTGCCAGTAGTGCGACAGGGGGCCTCCTAAGTCAGCCCCAGCATTTT
CASSATGGLLSQPQHF
>NA|TRBV18|TRBJ1-3|NA
TGTGCCAGCTCACCACCGGGCTATATGGTTGCCCCTTCTGGAAACACCATATATTTT
CASSPPGYMVAPSGNTIYF
>NA|TRBV14|TRBJ1-1|NA
TGTGCCAGCAGCCAAGTTGGCCCTGAAGCTTTCTTT
CASSQVGPEAFF
>NA|TRBV28|TRBJ2-4|NA
TGTGCCAGCAGTTTAGGGGCAGGGTTAAACATTCAGTACTTC
CASSLGAGLNIQYF
>NA|TRBV5-1|TRBJ1-2|NA
TGCGCCAGCTCGAGCAGGCAGAACTATGGCTACACCTTC
CASSSRQNYGYTF
>TRBD1|TRBV12-5|TRBJ2-5|NA
TGTGCTAGTGGTTTGTGGGGGGACAGGGGGCGGCGGGAGACCCAGTACTTC
CASGLWGDRGRRETQYF
>NA|TRBV5-1|TRBJ2-2|once
TGCGCCAGCAGCTTGGGTGGGGAGCGGGAGCTGTTTTTT
CASSLGGERELFF
>NA|TRBV4-1|TRBJ1-1|NA
TGCGCCAGCAGCCAAGGAGGAGGACGGGGAAACACTGAAGCTTTCTTT
CASSQGGGRGNTEAFF
>TRBD2|TRBV7-9|TRBJ2-3|NA
TGTGCCAGCAGCCCGGGGAGCGGGGGATCCTCCTTTAGCACAGATACGCAGTATTTT
CASSPGSGGSSFSTDTQYF
>NA|TRBV5-1|TRBJ2-2|NA
TGCGCCAGCAGCTTTTGGAGGGACGACGGGGAGCTGTTTTTT
CASSFWRDDGELFF
>TRBD1|TRBV7-2|TRBJ2-7|NA
TGTGCCAGCAGCCAGGACAGGGGTGCGTACGAGCAGTACTTC
CASSQDRGAYEQYF
>TRBD1|TRBV28|TRBJ1-2|NA
TGTGCCAGCCTGGACAGGAGGAACTATGGCTACACCTTC
CASLDRRNYGYTF
>NA|TRBV5-4|TRBJ2-2|NA
TGTGCCAGCACGGGAGGGGGCCAAAAGGGGAACACCGGGGAGCTGTTTTTT
CASTGGGQKGNTGELFF
>TRBD1|TRBV5-5|TRBJ1-4|NA
TGTGCCAGCAGCGGAGCGGGACAGGGGGTGGAAAAACTGTTTTTT
CASSGAGQGVEKLFF
>TRBD2|TRBV19|TRBJ2-1|once
TGTGCCAGTAGCCTAAGCGGGAGTAATTTAAATGAGCAGTTCTTC
CASSLSGSNLNEQFF
>TRBD2|TRBV19|TRBJ2-7|once
TGTGCCACTAAGAAGCGGGGGGGCTTCGAGCAGTACTTC
CATKKRGGFEQYF
>TRBD2|TRBV12-3/TRBV12-4|TRBJ2-2|NA
TGTGCCAGCAGCCGGACTAGCCCCGGGGAGCTGTTTTTT
CASSRTSPGELFF
>NA|TRBV12-5|TRBJ2-5|few
TGTGCTAGTGGCATTGGGACAACCAGGGAGACCCAGTACTTC
CASGIGTTRETQYF
>TRBD1|TRBV6-2/TRBV6-3|TRBJ2-7|NA
TGTGCCAGCAGTTACTCGAGTGACCGGGACAGCTACGAGCAGTACTTC
CASSYSSDRDSYEQYF
>TRBD1|TRBV7-3|TRBJ1-6|NA
TGTGCCAGCAGCCCTGCGACAGGGGGTAATTCACCCCTCCACTTT
CASSPATGGNSPLHF
>TRBD1|TRBV27|TRBJ1-4|NA
TGTGCCAGCAGCAACAGGGGGGCCCGGGCTAATGAAAAACTGTTTTTT
CASSNRGARANEKLFF
>NA|TRBV6-5|TRBJ2-2|NA
TGTGCCAGCAGCAAAGGGACAATCGGGGAGCTGTTTTTT
CASSKGTIGELFF
>NA|TRBV10-1|TRBJ2-5|NA
TGCGCCAGCAGTGGACGAAACGGGGGCCAAGAGACCCAGTACTTC
CASSGRNGGQETQYF